This entry lists 21 T cell receptor beta chains sequenced from one sample in a study of PD-L1 blockade in urothelial cancer. Time point in this sample: pretreatment peripheral blood. The data were produced by immunoSEQ multiplex PCR, yet TCRdb's version contains in-frame clones alone and is incomplete. The table has tens of thousands of clones, around four fifths seen once. Sequenced material: PBMCs, taken around atezolizumab (anti-PD-L1) treatment. The receptors derive from a man aged 40-55 years with urothelial cancer.

This chain uses TRBV19 with TRBJ1-3; D gene uncertain. The V gene's germline CDR1 is LNHDA and CDR2 SQIVND (reference sequence). The CDR3 totals 15 residues. The V and J ends lost 7 bases and 0 bases respectively, with 13 bases between them. The DNA for the CDR3 is TGTGCCAGTACCGTCCGCGAGGCCTCTGGAAACACCATATATTTT. It codes for CASTVREASGNTIYF.

Remarks on this clone: Mismatch with germline at one junction end may stem from a read error. This chain uses TRBV7-7 with TRBJ2-5; 8 nucleotides match TRBD1. The CDR3 extends over 15 amino acids. Per the germline V gene, CDR1 is SSHAT and CDR2 is FNYEAQ (reference sequence). CDR3 bases: TGTGCTAGCAGGGCCCTCCCGACAGGGGACGAGACCCAGTACTTC. Translating it yields CASRALPTGDETQYF.

The chain recombines TRBV28 with TRBJ2-5; D perhaps matches TRBD1 (5 bases). Per the germline V gene, CDR1 is MDHEN and CDR2 is SYDVKM. The CDR3 consists of 14 residues. V lost 5 bases to trimming and J lost 1 base, with 11 bases between them. This CDR3 reads CASSTRQTQETQYF. CDR3 bases: TGTGCCAGCAGTACGCGACAGACCCAAGAGACCCAGTACTTC.

V and J are TRBV9 and TRBJ2-1; D perhaps matches TRBD2 (6 bases). V gave up 0 bases and J gave up 0 bases, with 16 bases separating them. The CDR3 is made up of 18 amino acids. From germline, CDR1 is SGDLS and CDR2 YYNGEE. The chain's CDR3 is CASSVGPGTPFSYNEQFF. The CDR3, as DNA: TGTGCCAGCAGCGTAGGGCCGGGGACTCCTTTCTCCTACAATGAGCAGTTCTTC.

J is TRBJ1-5 and V is TRBV7-9; the D gene is possibly TRBD1 (5 bases). The germline CDR1 and CDR2 sequences are SEHNR and FQNEAQ (reference sequence). V lost 1 base to trimming and J lost 6 bases, with 22 bases between them. The CDR3 runs 18 residues. CDR3 DNA: TGTGCCAGCAGCTTAGTCCGCGGAATCCAGGACATAACTCAGCCCCAGCATTTT. Translated, it gives CASSLVRGIQDITQPQHF.

The chain joins TRBV28 to TRBJ2-7; tentatively, D is TRBD2 (5 bases). The CDR3 contains 14 residues. Germline V lookup: CDR1 MDHEN, CDR2 SYDVKM. V lost 5 bases to trimming and J lost 4 bases, with 15 bases between them. In DNA, the CDR3 is TGTGCCAGCAGTCCCGGAGGACCCCGATACGAGCAGTACTTC. The encoded protein is CASSPGGPRYEQYF.

The chain couples TRBV28 to TRBJ2-1; 10 bases align to TRBD2. V shed 10 bases and J 8 bases; nucleotides not matched to a gene: 5. Germline lookup yields CDR1 MDHEN and CDR2 SYDVKM. The CDR3 length is 12 residues. CDR3 in DNA: TGTGCCACCACGCTAGCGGGAGATGAGCAGTTCTTC. This gives the protein CATTLAGDEQFF.

This chain links TRBV6-6 with TRBJ1-2, with 8 bases aligning to TRBD1. This CDR3 spans 14 amino acids. With 4 bases clipped from V and 6 bases from J, the junction kept 7 bases outside the gene matches. Germline-derived CDR1 and CDR2 are MNHNY and SVGAGI (reference sequence). The CDR3 reads CASSLQGAPDGYTF. The DNA for the CDR3 is TGTGCCAGCAGTTTGCAGGGGGCGCCTGATGGCTACACCTTC.

The chain combines TRBV5-8 with TRBJ1-1; no reliable D call. The CDR3 is made up of 13 amino acids. Trimming took 2 bases from V and 1 from J, leaving 6 bases between them. Germline lookup yields CDR1 SGHTS and CDR2 YDEGEE. Written as DNA, the CDR3 is TGTGCCAGCAGCTTACAAACGAACACTGAAGCTTTCTTT. Its translation: CASSLQTNTEAFF.

This rearrangement joins TRBV11-3 to TRBJ2-5, with D perhaps matching TRBD1 (5 bases). V shed 5 bases and J shed 1 base, with 17 bases lying between them. The CDR3 runs 16 residues. The V gene's germline CDR1 is SGHNT and CDR2 YENEEA. The CDR3 DNA follows: TGTGCCAGCAGCCCGAGTTCGAATGGGGCCCAAGAGACCCAGTACTTC. Translated, it gives CASSPSSNGAQETQYF.

In its sample, this clone was seen a few times. The rearrangement joins TRBV30 to TRBJ2-7; TRBD2 matches 10 bases. J was trimmed by 4 bases and V by 5 bases; bases with no gene match: 5. Germline V gene lookup returns CDR1 GTSNPN and CDR2 SVGIG (reference sequence). The CDR3 covers 13 residues. The CDR3 loop reads CAWRLAGVYEQYF. CDR3 bases: TGTGCCTGGCGGCTAGCGGGAGTGTACGAGCAGTACTTC.

V is TRBV2 and J is TRBJ2-4; weak D call: TRBD1 (6 bases). Germline loops: CDR1 SNHLY, CDR2 FYNNEI. Trimming removed 1 base from V and 8 bases from J, with 15 bases in between. This CDR3 is 15 amino acids long. The CDR3 region is CASSEGSRGSDIQYF. For the CDR3, the DNA is TGTGCCAGCAGTGAAGGTTCCAGGGGATCGGACATTCAGTACTTC.

The chain couples TRBV9 to TRBJ2-2; D is perhaps TRBD2 (6 bases). Germline loops: CDR1 SGDLS, CDR2 YYNGEE. The ends were cut back, 4 bases at V and 4 bases at J, with 17 bases in the middle. This CDR3 spans 16 amino acids. The CDR3 DNA is TGTGCCAGCAGCCTCCGGGACTTCCCGGCCACCGGGGAGCTGTTTTTT. Translated: CASSLRDFPATGELFF.

This clone was counted once. The chain has TRBV29-1 and TRBJ2-7; 10 bases are shared with TRBD2. V gave up 5 bases and J gave up 9 bases; unmatched junction bases: 7. This CDR3 comprises 12 residues. Germline loops: CDR1 SQVTM, CDR2 ANQGSEA. The DNA for the CDR3 is TGCAGCGTTTTAAGCGGGAGGGCCCCGCAGTACTTC. It is translated as CSVLSGRAPQYF.

The rearrangement uses TRBV27 and TRBJ2-2; 8 bases map to TRBD1. The CDR3 has 15 residues. The V gene end was trimmed by 2 bases and the J gene end by 3 bases; junction bases not matched to a gene: 2. CDR1 and CDR2 (germline): MNHEY, SMNVEV (reference sequence). The CDR3: CASSLDRGYTGELFF. The CDR3 DNA follows: TGTGCCAGCAGTTTAGACAGGGGATACACCGGGGAGCTGTTTTTT.

This clone showed up many times. V is TRBV7-2 and J is TRBJ2-3; 14 bases are shared with TRBD2. The CDR3 is made up of 16 amino acids. CDR1 is SGHTA, CDR2 FQGNSA, per germline. Losses at the gene ends were 4 bases for V and 6 bases for J; bases not matched to a gene: 6. CDR3 sequence reads: CASSSGLAGVLDTQYF. CDR3 DNA: TGTGCCAGCAGCTCGGGACTAGCGGGGGTTCTTGATACGCAGTATTTT.

This clone was observed once. The chain's CDR3 is CASSPPTGEKQAFF. The CDR3 DNA reads TGTGCCAGCTCACCACCGACAGGGGAAAAACAAGCTTTCTTT. The chain recombines TRBV18 with TRBJ1-1, with 8 bases aligning to TRBD1. Looked up from germline, CDR1 is KGHSH and CDR2 is LQKENI. V gave up 0 bases and J gave up 9 bases; unmatched junction bases: 6. The CDR3 extends over 14 amino acids.

The CDR3 is CASSLWGWGTQYF. CDR3 sequence (DNA): TGCGCCAGCAGCTTGTGGGGCTGGGGGACCCAGTACTTC. The genes are TRBV5-1 and TRBJ2-5, with a weak D call TRBD1 (5 bases). Germline V gene sequence: CDR1 SGHRS, CDR2 YFSETQ. This CDR3 has 13 amino acids. V gave up 1 base and J gave up 7 bases, with 11 bases separating them.

The chain recombines TRBV4-3 with TRBJ2-7; D possibly corresponds to TRBD2 (5 bases). V shed 0 bases and J shed 3 bases, with 9 bases lying between them. The CDR3 sequence is 14 residues long. The germline V gene encodes CDR1 LGHNA and CDR2 YSLEER. CDR3 sequence (DNA): TGCGCCAGCAGCCAAGATATCGAGGGCTACGAGCAGTACTTC. It specifies CASSQDIEGYEQYF.

This clone was found a few times. The chain combines TRBV14 with TRBJ1-2, with D perhaps TRBD1 (5 bases). Germline V gives CDR1 SGHDN, CDR2 FVKESK. The CDR3 has 13 residues. The ends were cut back, 0 bases at V and 4 bases at J, with 6 bases in the middle. The CDR3 DNA sequence: TGTGCCAGCAGCCAAGATCAGGGCTATGGCTACACCTTC. Its protein product is CASSQDQGYGYTF.

This rearrangement joins TRBV4-1 to TRBJ2-2, with D uncertain. Germline V gene lookup returns CDR1 MGHRA and CDR2 YSYEKL. CDR3 length: 14 residues. With 0 bases removed from V and 6 bases from J, the gap between germline ends came to 8 bases. The DNA of the CDR3 is TGCGCCAGCAGCCAAGACCGGGTTGCCGGGGAGCTGTTTTTT. As protein: CASSQDRVAGELFF.